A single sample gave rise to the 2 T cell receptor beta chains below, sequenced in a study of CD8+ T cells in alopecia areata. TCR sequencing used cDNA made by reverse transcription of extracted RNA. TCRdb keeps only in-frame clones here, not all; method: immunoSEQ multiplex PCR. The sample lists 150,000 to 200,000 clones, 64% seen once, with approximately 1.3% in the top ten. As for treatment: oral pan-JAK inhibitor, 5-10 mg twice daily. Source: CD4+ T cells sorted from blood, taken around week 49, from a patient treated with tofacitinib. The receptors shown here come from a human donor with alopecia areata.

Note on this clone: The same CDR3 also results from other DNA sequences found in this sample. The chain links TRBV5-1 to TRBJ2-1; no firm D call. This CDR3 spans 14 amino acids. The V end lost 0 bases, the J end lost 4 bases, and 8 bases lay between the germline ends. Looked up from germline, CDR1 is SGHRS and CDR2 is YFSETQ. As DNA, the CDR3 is TGCGCCAGCAGCTTGGCCGGAGTATACAATGAGCAGTTCTTC. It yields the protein CASSLAGVYNEQFF.

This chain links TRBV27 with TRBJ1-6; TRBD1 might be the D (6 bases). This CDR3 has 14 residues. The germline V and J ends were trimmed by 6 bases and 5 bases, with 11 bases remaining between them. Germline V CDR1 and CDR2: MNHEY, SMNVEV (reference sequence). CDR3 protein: CASRWTVDNSPLHF. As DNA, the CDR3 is TGTGCCAGCAGGTGGACAGTAGATAATTCACCCCTCCACTTT.